One T cell receptor (beta chain) is described in this entry. Its antigen is not identified. The data are from a study of CD8 T cells in Susac syndrome. Overall study findings and caveats: The number of Susac-specific public clones found was approximately 16 in total CD8+ repertoires and a few in CD8+ TEMRA repertoires.

Sequencing of TCR beta drew on CD8+ and CD4+ T cells from blood. Purification of the CD8+ and CD4+ T cells relied on negative isolation, and TEMRA cells underwent FACS enrichment. This CDR3 is 11 amino acids long. V gave up 7 bases and J gave up 4 bases, with 8 bases separating them. Germline V lookup: CDR1 SEHNR, CDR2 FQNEAQ (reference sequence). RNA totalling about 0.45 to 1 ug underwent reverse transcription with random hexamers. One entry per CDR3 protein, called by TCRdb with MiXCR from the immunoSEQ multiplex PCR reads. The sample holds 120,000 or so distinct CDR3 sequences, 90% to 95% seen once.

The chain combines TRBV7-9 with TRBJ2-7; D is ambiguous. The TCR sequence derives from a human donor with Susac syndrome. The sample was CD8+ T cells from PBMCs. The CDR3 here is CASTMGYEQYF. In nucleotides, the CDR3 is TGTGCCAGCACGATGGGGTACGAGCAGTACTTC. The full variable domain, in which reference TRBV7-9 and TRBJ2-7 provide the parts outside the CDR3, is DTGVSQNPRHKITKRGQNVTFRCDPISEHNRLYWYRQTLGQGPEFLTYFQNEAQLEKSRLLSDRFSAERPKGSFSTLEIQRTEQGDSAMYLCASTMGYEQYFGPGTRLTVT.